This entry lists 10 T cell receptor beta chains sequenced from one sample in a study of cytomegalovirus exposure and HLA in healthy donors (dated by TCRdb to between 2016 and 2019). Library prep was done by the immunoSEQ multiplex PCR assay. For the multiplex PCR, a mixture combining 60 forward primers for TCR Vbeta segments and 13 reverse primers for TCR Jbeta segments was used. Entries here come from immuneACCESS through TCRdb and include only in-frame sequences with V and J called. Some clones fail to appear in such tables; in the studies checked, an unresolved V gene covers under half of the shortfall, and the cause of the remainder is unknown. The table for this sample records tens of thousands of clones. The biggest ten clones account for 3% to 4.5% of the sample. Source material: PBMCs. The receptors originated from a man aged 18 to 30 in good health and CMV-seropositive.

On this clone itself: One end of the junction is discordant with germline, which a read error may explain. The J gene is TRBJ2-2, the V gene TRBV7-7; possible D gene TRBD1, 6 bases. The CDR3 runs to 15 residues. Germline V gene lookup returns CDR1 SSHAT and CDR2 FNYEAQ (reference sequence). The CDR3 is CASSLAREGVGELFF. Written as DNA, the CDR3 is TGTGCTAGCAGCTTAGCACGCGAGGGGGTCGGGGAGCTGTTTTTT.

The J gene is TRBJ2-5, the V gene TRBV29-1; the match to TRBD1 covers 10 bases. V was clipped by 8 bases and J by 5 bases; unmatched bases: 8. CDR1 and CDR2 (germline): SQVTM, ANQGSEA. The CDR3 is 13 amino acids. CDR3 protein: CSHSWTGGETQYF. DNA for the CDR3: TGCAGCCATAGTTGGACAGGGGGGGAGACCCAGTACTTC.

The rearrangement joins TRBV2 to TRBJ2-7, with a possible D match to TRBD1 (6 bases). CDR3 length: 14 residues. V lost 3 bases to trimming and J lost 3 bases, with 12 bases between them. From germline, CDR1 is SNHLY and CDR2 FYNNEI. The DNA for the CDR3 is TGTGCCAGCAGTGATCATGGCAGGGGCTACGAGCAGTACTTC. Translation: CASSDHGRGYEQYF.

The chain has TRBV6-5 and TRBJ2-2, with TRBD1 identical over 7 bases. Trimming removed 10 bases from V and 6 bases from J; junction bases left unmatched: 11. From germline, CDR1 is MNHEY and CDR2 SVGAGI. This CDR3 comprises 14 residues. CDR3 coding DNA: TGTGCCACCTATCCGACAGGGATGGCCGGGGAGCTGTTTTTT. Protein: CATYPTGMAGELFF.

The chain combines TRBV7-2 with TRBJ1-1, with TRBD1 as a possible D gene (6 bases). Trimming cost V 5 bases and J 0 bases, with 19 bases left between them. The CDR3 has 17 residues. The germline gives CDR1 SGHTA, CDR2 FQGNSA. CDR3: CASSHYSRGSMNTEAFF. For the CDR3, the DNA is TGTGCCAGCAGCCATTACTCCAGGGGAAGCATGAACACTGAAGCTTTCTTT.

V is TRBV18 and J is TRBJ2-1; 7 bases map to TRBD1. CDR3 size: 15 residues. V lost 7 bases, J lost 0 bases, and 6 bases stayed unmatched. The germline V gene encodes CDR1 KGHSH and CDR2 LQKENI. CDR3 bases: TGTGCCAGCTTGGGACAGACTGGCTCCTACAATGAGCAGTTCTTC. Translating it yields CASLGQTGSYNEQFF. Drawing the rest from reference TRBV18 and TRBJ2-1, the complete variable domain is NAGVMQNPRHLVRRRGQEARLRCSPMKGHSHVYWYRQLPEEGLKFMVYLQKENIIDESGMPKERFSAEFPKEGPSILRIQQVVRGDSAAYFCASLGQTGSYNEQFFGPGTRLTVL.

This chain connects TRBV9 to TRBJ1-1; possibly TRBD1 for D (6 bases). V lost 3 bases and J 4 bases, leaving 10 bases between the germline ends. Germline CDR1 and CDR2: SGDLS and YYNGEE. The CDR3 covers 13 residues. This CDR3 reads CASSATGLTEAFF. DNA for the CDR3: TGTGCCAGCAGCGCAACAGGGCTCACTGAAGCTTTCTTT.

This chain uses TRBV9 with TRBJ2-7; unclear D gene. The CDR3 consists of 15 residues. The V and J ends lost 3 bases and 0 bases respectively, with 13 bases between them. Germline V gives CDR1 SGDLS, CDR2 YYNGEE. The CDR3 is CASSAQSSSSYEQYF. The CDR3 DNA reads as TGTGCCAGCAGCGCACAATCTTCCAGCTCCTACGAGCAGTACTTC.

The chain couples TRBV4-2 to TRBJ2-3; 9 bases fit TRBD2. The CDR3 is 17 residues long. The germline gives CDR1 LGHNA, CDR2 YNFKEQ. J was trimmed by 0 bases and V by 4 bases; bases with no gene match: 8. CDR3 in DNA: TGTGCCAGCAGCCCCCGTTCTAGCGGGACCAGCACAGATACGCAGTATTTT. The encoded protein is CASSPRSSGTSTDTQYF.

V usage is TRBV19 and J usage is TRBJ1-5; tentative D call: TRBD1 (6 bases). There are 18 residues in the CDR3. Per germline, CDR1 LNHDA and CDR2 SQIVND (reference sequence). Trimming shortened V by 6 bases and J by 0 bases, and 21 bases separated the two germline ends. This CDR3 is CASSIFRPDSYSNQPQHF. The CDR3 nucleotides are TGTGCCAGTAGCATATTTAGACCGGACAGTTATAGCAATCAGCCCCAGCATTTT. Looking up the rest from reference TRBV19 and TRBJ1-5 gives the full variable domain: DGGITQSPKYLFRKEGQNVTLSCEQNLNHDAMYWYRQDPGQGLRLIYYSQIVNDFQKGDIAEGYSVSREKKESFPLTVTSAQKNPTAFYLCASSIFRPDSYSNQPQHFGDGTRLSIL.